Listed below are T cell receptor beta chains from one sample, sequenced in a study of cytomegalovirus exposure and HLA in healthy donors. Here immunoSEQ multiplex PCR was the method, and the copy in TCRdb shows in-frame clones only, minus some. The sample lists about 180,000 clones, roughly 87% seen once, with less than 2% in the top ten. Sequences were obtained from PBMCs. These receptor sequences come from a man aged 35 to 55 in good health and CMV-seronegative. Each CDR3 is given with its conserved first and last residue. A D gene is named only where the DNA matches it firmly.

d_call j_call v_call cdr3_aa cdr3_nt
. TRBJ2-7 TRBV5-1 CASSLEPESEQYF TGCGCCAGCAGCTTGGAACCTGAGTCCGAGCAGTACTTC
TRBD1 TRBJ2-7 TRBV28 CASSDRGLNEQYF TGTGCCAGCTCTGACAGGGGACTTAACGAGCAGTACTTC
. TRBJ2-7 TRBV10-2 CASSESQSSYEQYF TGCGCCAGCAGTGAGTCACAGAGCTCCTACGAGCAGTACTTC
TRBD2 TRBJ2-3 TRBV29-1 CSVREVAGVGDTQYF TGCAGCGTTCGGGAGGTAGCGGGGGTTGGAGATACGCAGTATTTT
TRBD1 TRBJ2-3 TRBV5-1 CASSLLGDRGTDTQYF TGCGCCAGCAGCTTGTTAGGGGACAGGGGAACAGATACGCAGTATTTT
TRBD1 TRBJ2-5 TRBV19 CASRKGASGETQYF TGTGCCAGTAGGAAGGGGGCGAGCGGAGAGACCCAGTACTTC
. TRBJ2-5 TRBV5-8 CASSLVGYGNQETQYF TGTGCCAGCAGCTTGGTTGGGTACGGGAACCAAGAGACCCAGTACTTC
. TRBJ1-2 TRBV28 CASSRGGTNYGYTF TGTGCCAGCAGTAGGGGCGGGACTAACTATGGCTACACCTTC
. TRBJ1-1 TRBV6-1 CASRGWTENTEAFF TGTGCCAGCAGGGGTTGGACAGAGAACACTGAAGCTTTCTTT
. TRBJ1-1 TRBV7-9 CASSPGGTEAFF TGTGCCAGCAGTCCCGGTGGCACTGAAGCTTTCTTT